This is a list of T cell receptor beta chains from one sample in a study of OX40 agonist ivuxolimab in advanced cancers. TCRdb keeps only in-frame clones here, not all; method: immunoSEQ multiplex PCR. Of around 67,000 clones in the sample, approximately 85% were seen once. This material consisted of CD4+ or CD8+ T cells sorted from blood, taken in a trial of the OX40 agonist ivuxolimab. The receptors stem from an adult with an advanced solid tumor such as melanoma, head and neck, liver or kidney cancer. CDR3s include the opening cysteine and the closing phenylalanine or tryptophan. The D gene is left open where the match is weak. Size is omitted from some rows. Given values are once, few, many or a class for expanded clones.

TRBJ2-7	NA	NA	TRBV9	CASSPRAGSSYEQYF	TGTGCCAGCAGCCCTCGGGCAGGGTCCTCCTACGAGCAGTACTTC
TRBJ2-3	NA	TRBD2	TRBV5-4	CASSVAGLTDTQYF	TGTGCCAGCAGCGTAGCGGGACTCACAGATACGCAGTATTTT
TRBJ1-5	once	NA	TRBV19	CASVPTNSNQPQHF	TGTGCCAGTGTCCCGACGAATAGCAATCAGCCCCAGCATTTT
TRBJ1-2	NA	NA	TRBV5-4	CASSSGDYGYTF	TGTGCCAGCAGCTCAGGGGACTATGGCTACACCTTC
TRBJ2-5	NA	NA	TRBV10-3	CAISLQGEETQYF	TGTGCCATCAGTTTACAGGGAGAAGAGACCCAGTACTTC
TRBJ2-1	NA	TRBD2	TRBV4-3	CASSLEVRRGGGDHNEQFF	TGCGCCAGCAGCCTGGAGGTTCGGCGGGGGGGCGGGGACCACAATGAGCAGTTCTTC
TRBJ1-2	NA	TRBD1	TRBV5-1	CASSGGLGQHYGYTF	TGCGCCAGCAGCGGGGGGTTGGGACAGCACTATGGCTACACCTTC
TRBJ2-7	NA	NA	TRBV20-1	CSAKQDYEQYF	TGCAGTGCCAAACAGGACTACGAGCAGTACTTC
TRBJ2-1	NA	TRBD2	TRBV5-5	CASSPVAGVVFF	TGTGCCAGCAGCCCAGTAGCGGGAGTGGTGTTCTTC
TRBJ1-1	NA	NA	TRBV14	CASSPIPGGGLMNTEAFF	TGTGCCAGCAGCCCCATCCCCGGAGGGGGATTAATGAACACTGAAGCTTTCTTT
TRBJ2-5	NA	NA	TRBV19	CASSIGAGNPETQYF	TGTGCCAGTAGTATAGGCGCAGGGAATCCAGAGACCCAGTACTTC
TRBJ2-1	NA	TRBD2	TRBV11-2	CASSLGRLAINEQFF	TGTGCCAGCAGCTTAGGGAGACTAGCCATAAATGAGCAGTTCTTC
TRBJ1-2	NA	TRBD1	TRBV28	CASSIGQDYGYTF	TGTGCCAGCAGTATAGGACAGGACTATGGCTACACCTTC
TRBJ1-4	NA	TRBD1	TRBV9	CASSSRDSVISTNEKLFF	TGTGCCAGCAGCTCACGGGACAGTGTTATTTCAACTAATGAAAAACTGTTTTTT
TRBJ2-7	NA	NA	TRBV18	CASSPGVPYEQYF	TGTGCCAGCTCACCAGGTGTTCCCTACGAGCAGTACTTC
TRBJ1-1	once	NA	TRBV18	CASSSSQNTEAFF	TGTGCCAGCTCATCCTCTCAGAACACTGAAGCTTTCTTT
TRBJ1-5	NA	TRBD1	TRBV5-1	CASSLEAGGYNQPQHF	TGCGCCAGCAGCTTGGAAGCAGGGGGGTACAATCAGCCCCAGCATTTT
TRBJ2-7	NA	NA	TRBV28	CATMGSSYEQYF	TGTGCCACGATGGGTAGCTCCTACGAGCAGTACTTC
TRBJ1-2	NA	TRBD1	TRBV6-1	CASRTQGAGYGYTF	TGTGCCAGCAGAACCCAGGGGGCGGGCTATGGCTACACCTTC
TRBJ2-3	NA	NA	TRBV12-5	CASGSTGDTQYF	TGTGCTAGTGGCTCCACGGGGGATACGCAGTATTTT
TRBJ1-5	NA	NA	TRBV30	CAWSTQGGQPQHF	TGTGCCTGGAGTACCCAGGGAGGCCAGCCCCAGCATTTT
TRBJ2-3	NA	NA	TRBV6-6	CASSQDDTDTQYF	TGTGCCAGCTCCCAGGATGACACAGATACGCAGTATTTT
TRBJ2-2	NA	NA	TRBV11-1	CASSHPSQGLGELFF	TGTGCCAGCAGCCACCCATCACAGGGTCTCGGGGAGCTGTTTTTT
TRBJ1-3	once	NA	TRBV7-2	CASSPLRASDGNTIYF	TGTGCCAGCAGCCCCCTTCGGGCGTCTGATGGAAACACCATATATTTT
TRBJ2-5	once	NA	TRBV14	CASSQGLDRTETQYF	TGTGCCAGCAGCCAAGGACTAGATAGGACGGAGACCCAGTACTTC
TRBJ2-7	NA	NA	TRBV7-2	CASSFGGRSYEQYF	TGTGCCAGCAGCTTCGGGGGCCGAAGCTACGAGCAGTACTTC
TRBJ2-2	NA	TRBD2	TRBV30	CAWVPGRETGELFF	TGTGCCTGGGTTCCGGGGAGGGAGACCGGGGAGCTGTTTTTT
TRBJ2-1	once	TRBD2	TRBV5-4	CASSTGTSAYNEQFF	TGTGCCAGCAGCACCGGGACTAGCGCCTACAATGAGCAGTTCTTC
TRBJ2-1	NA	NA	TRBV11-2	CASSPDGGFGEQFF	TGTGCCAGCAGCCCAGACGGAGGGTTCGGAGAGCAGTTCTTC
TRBJ1-2	NA	TRBD1	TRBV27	CASHLNPGQTVANYGYTF	TGTGCCAGCCACCTAAACCCGGGACAGACCGTAGCTAACTATGGCTACACCTTC
TRBJ1-4	NA	TRBD1	TRBV5-1	CASSFRTGVNEKLFF	TGCGCCAGCAGCTTCCGGACAGGTGTTAATGAAAAACTGTTTTTT
TRBJ1-5	once	NA	TRBV7-2	CASSPSTVSNQPQHF	TGTGCCAGCAGCCCCAGTACAGTTAGCAATCAGCCCCAGCATTTT
TRBJ1-5	NA	NA	TRBV7-3	CASSWDDNQPQHF	TGTGCCAGCAGCTGGGATGATAATCAGCCCCAGCATTTT
TRBJ1-1	NA	NA	TRBV30	CAWNGVSTTEAFF	TGTGCCTGGAACGGGGTCTCGACCACTGAAGCTTTCTTT
TRBJ2-7	once	NA	TRBV7-2	CASTLGGTSSYEQYF	TGTGCCAGCACCTTGGGGGGGACAAGCTCCTACGAGCAGTACTTC
TRBJ2-3	NA	TRBD2	TRBV7-9	CASSPGLAGGADTQYF	TGTGCCAGCAGCCCAGGACTAGCGGGAGGAGCAGATACGCAGTATTTT
TRBJ2-5	NA	NA	TRBV27	CASSLDSQETQYF	TGTGCCAGCAGTCTCGACAGCCAAGAGACCCAGTACTTC
TRBJ1-5	NA	TRBD1	TRBV18	CASSQEQGSNQPQHF	TGTGCCAGCTCCCAAGAACAGGGGTCCAATCAGCCCCAGCATTTT
TRBJ1-1	NA	NA	TRBV2	CASSQGENTEAFF	TGTGCCAGCAGTCAGGGCGAAAACACTGAAGCTTTCTTT
TRBJ1-2	NA	TRBD1	TRBV4-1	CASSQGQGKNTF	TGCGCCAGCAGCCAAGGACAGGGGAAGAACACCTTC
TRBJ2-1	NA	TRBD2	TRBV28	CASSTSGTSGPGEQFF	TGTGCCAGCAGCACGTCCGGGACTAGCGGCCCGGGTGAGCAGTTCTTC
TRBJ2-3	NA	NA	TRBV5-1	CASSYQGRTYTDTQYF	TGCGCCAGCAGCTATCAGGGGAGGACTTACACAGATACGCAGTATTTT
TRBJ1-4	NA	NA	TRBV6-1	CASSDLQGTNEKLFF	TGTGCCAGCAGTGACCTACAGGGAACTAATGAAAAACTGTTTTTT
TRBJ1-2	NA	NA	TRBV4-2	CASSQVRRGNYGYTF	TGTGCCAGCAGCCAAGTCCGGCGGGGGAACTATGGCTACACCTTC
TRBJ2-7	few	TRBD1	TRBV5-5	CASRRTGGGGSYEQYF	TGTGCCAGCAGACGTACAGGGGGCGGAGGATCCTACGAGCAGTACTTC
TRBJ1-3	NA	NA	TRBV5-1	CASSLAGEDSGTIYF	TGCGCCAGCAGCTTGGCCGGGGAAGACTCGGGCACCATATATTTT
TRBJ1-1	NA	NA	TRBV30	CAWSVAGRDTEAFF	TGTGCCTGGAGTGTCGCAGGGCGGGACACTGAAGCTTTCTTT
TRBJ2-1	NA	TRBD2	TRBV18	CASSPDLAGGHNEQFF	TGTGCCAGCTCACCTGATCTAGCGGGGGGCCACAATGAGCAGTTCTTC
TRBJ1-1	NA	NA	TRBV10-3	CAIRRESEAFF	TGTGCCATCCGTAGGGAATCTGAAGCTTTCTTT
TRBJ2-1	NA	NA	TRBV9	CASSVGEQNEQFF	TGTGCCAGCAGCGTTGGGGAGCAGAATGAGCAGTTCTTC
TRBJ2-1	NA	TRBD1	TRBV9	CASSGRTGMKQFF	TGTGCCAGCAGCGGAAGGACAGGGATGAAGCAGTTCTTC
TRBJ2-7	NA	NA	TRBV25-1	CASSGTGGPREQYF	TGTGCCAGCAGTGGAACGGGCGGACCTCGGGAGCAGTACTTC
TRBJ2-3	NA	NA	TRBV7-2	CASSPSAGDTQYF	TGTGCCAGCAGCCCCTCTGCGGGCGATACGCAGTATTTT